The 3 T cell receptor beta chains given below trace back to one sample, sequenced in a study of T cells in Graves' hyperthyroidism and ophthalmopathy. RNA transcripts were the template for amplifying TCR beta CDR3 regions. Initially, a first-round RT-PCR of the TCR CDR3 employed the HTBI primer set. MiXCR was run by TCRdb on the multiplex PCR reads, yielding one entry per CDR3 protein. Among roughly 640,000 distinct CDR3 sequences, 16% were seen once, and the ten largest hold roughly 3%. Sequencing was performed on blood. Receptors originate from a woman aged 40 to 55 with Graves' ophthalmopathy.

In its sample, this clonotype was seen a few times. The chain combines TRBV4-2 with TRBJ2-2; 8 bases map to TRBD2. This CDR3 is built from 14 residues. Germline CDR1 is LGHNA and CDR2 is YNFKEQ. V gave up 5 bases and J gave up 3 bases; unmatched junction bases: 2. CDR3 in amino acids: CASSELADTGELFF. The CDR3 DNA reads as TGTGCCAGCAGCGAACTAGCGGACACCGGGGAGCTGTTTTTT.

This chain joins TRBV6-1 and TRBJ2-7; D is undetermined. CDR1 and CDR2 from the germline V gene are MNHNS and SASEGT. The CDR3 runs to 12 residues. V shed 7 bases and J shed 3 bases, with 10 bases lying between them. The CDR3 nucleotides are TGTGCCAGCACTCGCGGCCTCTACGAGCAGTACTTC. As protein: CASTRGLYEQYF.

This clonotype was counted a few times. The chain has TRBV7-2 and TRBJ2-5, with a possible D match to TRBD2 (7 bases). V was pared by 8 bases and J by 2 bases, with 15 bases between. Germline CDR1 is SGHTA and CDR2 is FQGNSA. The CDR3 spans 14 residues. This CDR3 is CASSKGGGQETQYF. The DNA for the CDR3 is TGTGCCAGCTCTAAGGGGGGGGGTCAAGAGACCCAGTACTTC.